Below, 11 T cell receptor beta chains from the same sample are listed, as sequenced in a study of CD8 T cells in Susac syndrome. RNA totalling roughly 0.45 to 1 ug underwent reverse transcription with random hexamers. MiXCR, applied by TCRdb to the immunoSEQ multiplex PCR reads, yields one record per CDR3 protein. The sample records about 110,000 distinct CDR3 sequences, less than 97% being singletons. The sample was CD4+ T cells from PBMCs. These receptor sequences come from a human donor in good health.

The genes are TRBV5-1 and TRBJ2-2; D gene ambiguous. CDR3 length: 14 amino acids. The V gene lost 0 bases and the J gene lost 3 bases, with 6 bases spanning the gap. Germline V gene data show CDR1 as SGHRS and CDR2 as YFSETQ. CDR3 sequence: CASSLVLDTGELFF. In DNA, the CDR3 is TGCGCCAGCAGCTTGGTCCTGGACACCGGGGAGCTGTTTTTT.

The chain has TRBV24-1 and TRBJ2-7, with 7 bases aligning to TRBD1. J lost 0 bases, V lost 7 bases, and 5 bases had no gene match. In germline, CDR1 is KGHDR, CDR2 SFDVKD. The CDR3 length is 14 residues. The CDR3 DNA reads as TGTGCCACCAGCCGGGACAGAAACTCCTACGAGCAGTACTTC. It is translated as CATSRDRNSYEQYF.

V usage is TRBV6-6 and J usage is TRBJ1-2, with D perhaps TRBD1 (6 bases). Germline CDR1 MNHNY, CDR2 SVGAGI (reference sequence). CDR3 length: 14 amino acids. V gave up 5 bases and J gave up 4 bases, with 14 bases separating them. The CDR3 loop is CASSPRDTSYGYTF. CDR3 DNA sequence: TGTGCCAGCAGTCCCCGGGACACTTCCTATGGCTACACCTTC.

The chain carries TRBV4-3 and TRBJ2-7; D is perhaps TRBD1 (6 bases). This CDR3 is 16 amino acids long. V lost 4 bases and J 6 bases, leaving 22 bases between the germline ends. CDR1 is LGHNA, CDR2 YSLEER, per germline. Here the CDR3 DNA reads TGCGCCAGCAGCCGTGGGTTGACAGGCGACAGAGGCGAGCAGTACTTC. It is translated as CASSRGLTGDRGEQYF.

The gene calls are TRBV4-3 and TRBJ1-4; weak D call: TRBD1 (5 bases). Germline loops: CDR1 LGHNA, CDR2 YSLEER. V was cut by 0 bases and J by 7 bases, with 12 bases left in between. The CDR3 extends over 15 amino acids. The CDR3 DNA sequence: TGCGCCAGCAGCCAAGATGGGAGGGGAGGTGAAAAACTGTTTTTT. Amino acid sequence: CASSQDGRGGEKLFF.

The chain uses TRBV28 and TRBJ2-7; 7 bases agree with TRBD1. V lost 6 bases, J lost 4 bases, and 9 bases stayed unmatched. From germline, CDR1 is MDHEN and CDR2 SYDVKM. This CDR3 region has 14 residues. The CDR3 sequence is CASRLGGAGYEQYF. CDR3 in DNA: TGTGCCAGCAGGTTAGGGGGCGCAGGTTACGAGCAGTACTTC.

This chain uses TRBV5-1 with TRBJ2-7; D may correspond to TRBD1 or TRBD2 (5 bases each). This CDR3 has 14 amino acids. Germline CDR1 reads SGHRS; CDR2 reads YFSETQ. V gave up 3 bases and J gave up 7 bases, with 17 bases separating them. CDR3 region: CASSSTGERGEQYF. CDR3 in DNA: TGCGCCAGCAGCTCGACCGGGGAAAGGGGTGAGCAGTACTTC.

The V gene is TRBV15, the J gene TRBJ1-2; D gene ambiguous. CDR1 is LNHNV, CDR2 YYDKDF, per germline (reference sequence). V was clipped by 3 bases and J by 5 bases, with 16 bases between them. The CDR3 contains 15 residues. The CDR3 region has the DNA TGTGCCACCAGCAGGGATGCGAGGGTCCTATATGGCTACACCTTC. Its translation: CATSRDARVLYGYTF.

The chain uses TRBV24-1 and TRBJ1-2; the match to TRBD1 covers 7 bases. This CDR3 has 12 residues. J gave up 2 bases and V 12 bases, and 5 bases lay outside the gene matches. The germline V gene encodes CDR1 KGHDR and CDR2 SFDVKD. The CDR3 region has the DNA TGTGCCGCGGGACAGAGAAACTATGGCTACACCTTC. Translated, it gives CAAGQRNYGYTF.

The chain joins TRBV5-1 to TRBJ2-7; tentatively, D is TRBD1 (6 bases). The CDR3 spans 16 residues. V lost 3 bases, J lost 6 bases, and 22 bases lay in between. CDR1 and CDR2 (germline): SGHRS, YFSETQ. Here the CDR3 DNA reads TGCGCCAGCAGCTCGCTTTCCTCGGACAGCACAGGCGAGCAGTACTTC. It yields the protein CASSSLSSDSTGEQYF.

The chain has TRBV29-1 and TRBJ2-7; 8 bases fit TRBD1. J was trimmed by 2 bases and V by 4 bases; bases with no gene match: 4. Germline V gives CDR1 SQVTM, CDR2 ANQGSEA. This CDR3 has 13 amino acids. The CDR3 protein is CSVGGQGAYEQYF. As DNA, the CDR3 is TGCAGCGTTGGAGGACAGGGAGCCTACGAGCAGTACTTC.